What follows are 7 T cell receptor beta chains derived from one specimen sequenced in a study of T-cell memory formation after mild COVID-19 (dated by TCRdb to about 2021). Library method: 5' RACE. Sequencing relied on an Illumina NovaSeq 6000. TCRdb ran its own pipeline on the public reads, namely fastp trimming at Q25 and MiXCR clone calling, and kept in-frame beta chains. Rows are combined by CDR3 protein, so each entry shows the most common genes and DNA. This sample comprises 300,000 or so distinct CDR3 sequences, around a sixth of them detected only once. Together, the top ten hold roughly 22% of the sample. The sequencing sample was made of PBMCs or a T cell subset sorted from them (not recorded which). These receptors all come from a young man who had mild COVID-19 (a few samples of this study predate the infection). The sample titles of this study are shuffled in the database, so cell type and time point are left out; the donor was told from shared clones.

This clonotype has ten or more counts. The rearrangement joins TRBV20-1 to TRBJ2-5; maybe TRBD2 (5 bases). This CDR3 has 13 residues. Germline V gene lookup returns CDR1 DFQATT and CDR2 SNEGSKA (reference sequence). In nucleotides, the CDR3 is TGCAGCCGCCTTGCCGTTGGCGGGGAGACCCAGTACTTC. Residues: CSRLAVGGETQYF.

The CDR3 DNA follows: TGTGCCAGCAGCGCAAAGCAGGGGTCGCTCATGTTAGCTAACTATGGCTACACCTTC. It yields the protein CASSAKQGSLMLANYGYTF. This chain connects TRBV7-9 to TRBJ1-2, with D tentatively TRBD1 (6 bases). Germline lookup yields CDR1 SEHNR and CDR2 FQNEAQ (reference sequence). The V end lost 5 bases, the J end lost 0 bases, and 25 bases lay between the germline ends. CDR3 length: 19 residues.

This clonotype turned up a few times. The V call is TRBV10-3, the J call TRBJ2-2; 9 bases match TRBD2. Trimming cost V 4 bases and J 5 bases; bases outside gene matches: 8. The CDR3 runs to 16 residues. Germline CDR1 and CDR2: ENHRY and SYGVKD. The CDR3 DNA reads TGTGCCATCAGTGCCCTCAGCGGGGGGACAACCGGGGAGCTGTTTTTT. It specifies CAISALSGGTTGELFF.

This clonotype was detected ten times or more. This chain connects TRBV12-5 to TRBJ2-5; maybe TRBD2 (6 bases). Per the germline V gene, CDR1 is LGHNT and CDR2 is FRNRAP. The V end lost 1 base, the J end lost 5 bases, and 23 bases lay between the germline ends. The CDR3 totals 18 residues. The CDR3 DNA reads TGTGCTAGTGGTTTGGACCTCCTACCCGGCGGGGTCCTGGAGACCCAGTACTTC. Its protein is CASGLDLLPGGVLETQYF.

Only one count was recorded for this clonotype. The chain combines TRBV7-2 with TRBJ2-7; 8 bases fit TRBD2. Trimming took 3 bases from V and 3 from J; bases not matched to a gene: 4. Germline V CDR1 and CDR2: SGHTA, FQGNSA. The CDR3 is 14 residues long. For the CDR3, the DNA is TGTGCCAGCAGCTTCTTCCTAGCGGGCTACGAGCAGTACTTC. Translated: CASSFFLAGYEQYF.

The chain employs TRBV4-1 and TRBJ2-7, with unresolved D. Germline lookup yields CDR1 MGHRA and CDR2 YSYEKL. This CDR3 contains 14 residues. V was shortened by 2 bases and J by 5 bases, with 13 bases between the two germline ends. CDR3 sequence: CASSQRLEVHEQYF. The CDR3 nucleotides read TGCGCCAGCAGCCAAAGGTTAGAAGTCCACGAGCAGTACTTC.

This rearrangement joins TRBV6-2 or TRBV6-3 to TRBJ1-2; D uncertain. Germline-derived CDR1 and CDR2 are MNHEY and SVGEGT. V shed 2 bases and J shed 4 bases, with 8 bases lying between them. This CDR3 is 13 amino acids long. Here the CDR3 reads CASSYRAAYGYTF. The CDR3 coding sequence is TGTGCCAGCAGTTACAGGGCAGCCTATGGCTACACCTTC.